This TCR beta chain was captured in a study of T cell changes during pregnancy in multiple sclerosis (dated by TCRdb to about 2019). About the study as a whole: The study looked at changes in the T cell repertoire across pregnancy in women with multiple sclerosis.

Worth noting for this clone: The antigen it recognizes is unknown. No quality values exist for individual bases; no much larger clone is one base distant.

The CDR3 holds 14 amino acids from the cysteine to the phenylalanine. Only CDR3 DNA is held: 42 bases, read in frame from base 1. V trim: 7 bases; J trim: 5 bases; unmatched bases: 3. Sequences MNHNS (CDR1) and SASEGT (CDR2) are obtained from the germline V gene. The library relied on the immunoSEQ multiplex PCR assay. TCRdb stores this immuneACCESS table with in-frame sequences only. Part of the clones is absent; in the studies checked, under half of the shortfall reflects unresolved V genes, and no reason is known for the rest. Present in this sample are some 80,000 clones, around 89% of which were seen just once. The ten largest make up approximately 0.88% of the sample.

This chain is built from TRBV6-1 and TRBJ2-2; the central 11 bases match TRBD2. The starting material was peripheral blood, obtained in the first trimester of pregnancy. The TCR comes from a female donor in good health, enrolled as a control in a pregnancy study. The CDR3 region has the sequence CASTGLAETGELFF. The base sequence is TGTGCCAGCACGGGACTAGCGGAGACCGGGGAGCTGTTTTTT.